Presented here are 24 T cell receptor beta chains from one specimen sequenced in a study of T cells in Graves' hyperthyroidism and ophthalmopathy. Template material for amplifying TCR beta CDR3 regions consisted of RNA transcripts. An initial round of RT-PCR targeting the TCR CDR3 relied on the HTBI primer set. Each CDR3 protein is one row after TCRdb ran MiXCR on the multiplex PCR reads. The sample contains hundreds of thousands of distinct CDR3 sequences, around a sixth of which appear only once. What was sequenced was blood. The receptors here all came from a woman aged 45-59 years with Graves' hyperthyroidism that later progressed to Graves' ophthalmopathy.

This clonotype was observed at least ten times. The chain couples TRBV7-2 to TRBJ2-1; possibly TRBD1 for D (6 bases). Germline lookup yields CDR1 SGHTA and CDR2 FQGNSA. This CDR3 contains 14 residues. The ends were cut back, 1 base at V and 8 bases at J, with 12 bases in the middle. The CDR3 bases are TGTGCCAGCAGCTTAGAGCCAGGGGCATATGAGCAGTTCTTC. Translation gives CASSLEPGAYEQFF.

J is TRBJ2-2 and V is TRBV9; the D is unclear. This CDR3 has 11 amino acids. The germline V and J ends were trimmed by 0 bases and 9 bases, with 3 bases remaining between them. Germline V lookup: CDR1 SGDLS, CDR2 YYNGEE. This chain's CDR3 is CASSVGRELFF. In DNA, the CDR3 is TGTGCCAGCAGCGTAGGGAGGGAGCTGTTTTTT.

The genes are TRBV7-9 and TRBJ2-3, with 11 bases matching TRBD2. CDR1 is SEHNR, CDR2 FQNEAQ, per germline (reference sequence). Losses at the gene ends were 8 bases for V and 3 bases for J; bases not matched to a gene: 4. The CDR3 length is 14 residues. The chain's CDR3 is CASVLAGGTDTQYF. The CDR3 nucleotides read TGTGCCAGCGTGCTAGCGGGGGGTACAGATACGCAGTATTTT.

The chain links TRBV29-1 to TRBJ2-5; D tentatively fits TRBD1 or TRBD2 (6 bases each). There are 14 residues in the CDR3. Germline-derived CDR1 and CDR2 are SQVTM and ANQGSEA. V lost 3 bases and J lost 5, with 16 bases in between. CDR3 coding DNA: TGCAGCGTTGATCCGGGGGCGCGACTTGAGACCCAGTACTTC. Its protein product is CSVDPGARLETQYF.

The chain uses TRBV2 and TRBJ1-5; D is unresolved. Germline V gives CDR1 SNHLY, CDR2 FYNNEI. Trimming took off 4 bases at V and 7 bases at J, with 8 bases between the two ends. The CDR3 has 12 residues. CDR3 coding DNA: TGTGCCAGCAGTGTTGGGGTCCAGCCCCAGCATTTT. It codes for CASSVGVQPQHF.

This clonotype was seen many times. This chain connects TRBV5-6 to TRBJ2-5, with D possibly TRBD1 on 6 matching bases. Trimming shortened V by 4 bases and J by 0 bases, and 10 bases separated the two germline ends. Germline V gene data show CDR1 as SGHDT and CDR2 as YYEEEE. This CDR3 is built from 14 residues. The CDR3 region is CASSHQGNQETQYF. CDR3 coding DNA: TGTGCCAGCAGCCATCAGGGGAACCAAGAGACCCAGTACTTC.

The chain couples TRBV5-4 to TRBJ2-3; D assignment may be TRBD1 or TRBD2 (6 bases each). Germline V gene sequence: CDR1 SGHNT, CDR2 YYREEE (reference sequence). V shed 4 bases and J shed 1 base, with 16 bases lying between them. The CDR3 spans 16 residues. The CDR3 DNA follows: TGTGCCAGCAGCCGGCTATGGGGGGCAGGCACAGATACGCAGTATTTT. It codes for CASSRLWGAGTDTQYF.

With respect to this clonotype: A far larger clone lies a single base away; this is likely a read error. This chain links TRBV7-2 with TRBJ2-3; 7 bases are shared with TRBD2. Germline CDR1 reads SGHTA; CDR2 reads FQGNSA. CDR3 size: 14 residues. The CDR3 coding sequence is TGTGCCAGCAGCTCGGGGGGTAGCACAGATGCGCAGTATTTT. This gives the protein CASSSGGSTDAQYF.

This chain connects TRBV5-4 to TRBJ2-3, with 8 positions matching TRBD2. After removal of 3 bases from V and 1 base from J, the junction contained 4 bases not matched to a gene. This CDR3 is built from 15 residues. Looked up from germline, CDR1 is SGHNT and CDR2 is YYREEE (reference sequence). The CDR3 region has the DNA TGTGCCAGCAGCTCCCAGACTAGCGGCACAGATACGCAGTATTTT. Its translation: CASSSQTSGTDTQYF.

This clonotype was recorded many times. The V and J genes are TRBV5-1 and TRBJ1-2; no clear D gene. V was shortened by 2 bases and J by 4 bases, with 15 bases between the two germline ends. CDR3 size: 15 residues. Germline V gene sequence: CDR1 SGHRS, CDR2 YFSETQ. The CDR3 DNA reads as TGCGCCAGCAGCTTAATTTACTCCAGCGGCTATGGCTACACCTTC. This codes for CASSLIYSSGYGYTF. Variable domain in full (rest from reference TRBV5-1 and TRBJ1-2): KAGVTQTPRYLIKTRGQQVTLSCSPISGHRSVSWYQQTPGQGLQFLFEYFSETQRNKGNFPGRFSGRQFSNSRSEMNVSTLELGDSALYLCASSLIYSSGYGYTFGSGTRLTVV.

There are many counts of this clonotype. This chain uses TRBV3-1 with TRBJ2-5; 8 bases map to TRBD1. V shed 0 bases, J shed 2 bases, and the junction held 11 bases outside the gene matches. Germline CDR1 and CDR2: LGHDT and YNNKEL (reference sequence). CDR3 length: 18 amino acids. CDR3 nucleotides: TGTGCCAGCAGCCAAGATTCGGGGACAGGAACCCCGCAAGAGACCCAGTACTTC. Protein sequence: CASSQDSGTGTPQETQYF.

This clonotype was found many times. The chain combines TRBV27 with TRBJ2-7; a possible D gene is TRBD2 (6 bases). Germline V gene lookup returns CDR1 MNHEY and CDR2 SMNVEV (reference sequence). The V gene lost 9 bases and the J gene lost 7 bases, with 10 bases spanning the gap. This CDR3 spans 10 amino acids. The CDR3, as DNA: TGTGCCAGAAGTGGAGGGGAGCAGTACTTC. Translated, it gives CARSGGEQYF.

This clonotype was observed a handful of times. The chain has TRBV6-2 or TRBV6-3 and TRBJ1-3; possible D gene TRBD1, 5 bases. V lost 0 bases to trimming and J lost 3 bases, with 21 bases between them. CDR1 is MNHEY and CDR2 is SVGEGT in the germline V gene. The CDR3 extends over 19 amino acids. CDR3 residues: CASSYSSSPGGGIGNTIYF. The CDR3 bases are TGTGCCAGCAGTTACTCGTCATCCCCCGGGGGAGGTATTGGAAACACCATATATTTT.

The J gene is TRBJ2-2, the V gene TRBV5-1; a weak D match, TRBD2 (6 bases). From germline, CDR1 is SGHRS and CDR2 YFSETQ. V was trimmed by 0 bases and J by 6 bases, leaving 15 bases between them. The CDR3 sequence is 16 residues long. CDR3 amino acids: CASSLEGTSRAGELFF. DNA for the CDR3: TGCGCCAGCAGCTTGGAAGGGACTTCAAGGGCCGGGGAGCTGTTTTTT.

This clonotype has at least ten counts. The chain recombines TRBV11-3 with TRBJ2-1, with a possible D match to TRBD1 (5 bases). The CDR3 totals 15 residues. Germline-derived CDR1 and CDR2 are SGHNT and YENEEA. V lost 3 bases to trimming and J lost 3 bases, with 12 bases between them. Written as DNA, the CDR3 is TGTGCCAGCAGCTTGGATTGGGGCAACTACAATGAGCAGTTCTTC. Its translation is CASSLDWGNYNEQFF.

This clonotype was seen ten or more times. V is TRBV18 and J is TRBJ1-2; the match to TRBD1 covers 7 bases. The CDR3 contains 14 residues. V gave up 4 bases and J gave up 4 bases; unmatched junction bases: 6. Per germline, CDR1 KGHSH and CDR2 LQKENI. As DNA, the CDR3 is TGTGCCAGCTCACAAGGACAGGACTTCTATGGCTACACCTTC. The encoded protein is CASSQGQDFYGYTF.

The table lists this clonotype with many counts. The chain carries TRBV12-3 or TRBV12-4 and TRBJ2-7; possible D gene TRBD1, 6 bases. This CDR3 spans 13 amino acids. Deletions cut 2 bases from V and 3 bases from J, with 8 bases between. The CDR3 DNA reads as TGTGCCAGCAGTTTACCGGACAGCTACGAGCAGTACTTC. It yields the protein CASSLPDSYEQYF.

About this clonotype: A much larger clone lies one base from this, so it may be a read error. The chain's CDR3 is CANHEAKGNTIYF. DNA for the CDR3: TGTGCCAACCACGAAGCGAAGGGAAACACCATATATTTT. The chain couples TRBV11-2 to TRBJ1-3, with D hard to call. CDR1 is SGHAT and CDR2 is FQNNGV in the germline V gene. The V end lost 10 bases, the J end lost 4 bases, and 14 bases lay between the germline ends. There are 13 residues in the CDR3.

This clonotype has only a few counts. The rearrangement links TRBV6-1 to TRBJ2-1, with 8 bases fitting TRBD1. Germline trimming cut 6 bases from V and 1 base from J; bases unmatched to any gene: 8. Per the germline V gene, CDR1 is MNHNS and CDR2 is SASEGT. The CDR3 loop spans 16 amino acids. Here the CDR3 DNA reads TGTGCCAGCAGGGAGGGGACAGGAAGATCCTACAATGAGCAGTTCTTC. The encoded protein is CASREGTGRSYNEQFF.

V gene TRBV19 combines with J gene TRBJ2-5, with TRBD1 matching over 11 bases. Looked up from germline, CDR1 is LNHDA and CDR2 is SQIVND (reference sequence). The ends lost 6 bases at V and 3 bases at J; junction bases unmatched: 6. The CDR3 sequence is 15 residues long. The CDR3 region has the DNA TGTGCCAGTAGGGCCGGGACAGGGGGAGAAGAGACCCAGTACTTC. The encoded protein is CASRAGTGGEETQYF.

The chain recombines TRBV12-3 or TRBV12-4 with TRBJ1-2; 10 bases fit TRBD1. The CDR3 covers 13 residues. J lost 5 bases, V lost 10 bases, and 7 bases had no gene match. CDR3 region: CATRDRGGYGYTF. The CDR3 DNA follows: TGTGCCACCCGGGACAGGGGCGGTTATGGCTACACCTTC.

This clonotype occurred many times. The chain recombines TRBV6-2 or TRBV6-3 with TRBJ2-7; D not resolved. CDR1 and CDR2 from the germline V gene are MNHEY and SVGEGT. The CDR3 is made up of 12 amino acids. Trimming removed 5 bases from V and 0 bases from J, with 5 bases in between. The CDR3 DNA reads TGTGCCAGCAGTCCAGCCTCCTACGAGCAGTACTTC. This translates into CASSPASYEQYF.

This clonotype was detected only a few times. This chain connects TRBV30 to TRBJ1-3; the D is unclear. Looked up from germline, CDR1 is GTSNPN and CDR2 is SVGIG (reference sequence). The CDR3 runs to 15 residues. V was trimmed by 4 bases and J by 0 bases, leaving 13 bases between them. The CDR3 nucleotides are TGTGCCTGGACGGATGGCCCTAACTCTGGAAACACCATATATTTT. This translates into CAWTDGPNSGNTIYF.

Only a few counts were recorded for this clonotype. V gene TRBV20-1 combines with J gene TRBJ2-5; 7 bases align to TRBD2. From germline, CDR1 is DFQATT and CDR2 SNEGSKA (reference sequence). The CDR3 extends over 12 amino acids. J was trimmed by 1 base and V by 8 bases; bases with no gene match: 4. CDR3 nucleotides: TGCAGTTCGGGGGGAGGCCAAGAGACCCAGTACTTC. Amino acids: CSSGGGQETQYF.